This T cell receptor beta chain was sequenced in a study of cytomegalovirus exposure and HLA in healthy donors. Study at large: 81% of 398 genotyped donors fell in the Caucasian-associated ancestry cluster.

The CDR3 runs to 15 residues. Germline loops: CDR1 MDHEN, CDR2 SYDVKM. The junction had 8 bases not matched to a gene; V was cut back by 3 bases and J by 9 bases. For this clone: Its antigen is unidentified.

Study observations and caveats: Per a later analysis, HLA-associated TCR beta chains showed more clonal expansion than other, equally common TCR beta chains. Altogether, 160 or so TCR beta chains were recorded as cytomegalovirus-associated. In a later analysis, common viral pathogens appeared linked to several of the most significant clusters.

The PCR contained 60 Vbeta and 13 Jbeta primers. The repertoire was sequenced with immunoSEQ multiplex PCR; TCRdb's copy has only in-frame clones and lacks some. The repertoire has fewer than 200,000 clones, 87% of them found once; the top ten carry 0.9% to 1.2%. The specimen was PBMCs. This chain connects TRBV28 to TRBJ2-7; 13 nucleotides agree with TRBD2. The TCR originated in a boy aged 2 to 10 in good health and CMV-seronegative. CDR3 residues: CASSFGTSGTLGQYF. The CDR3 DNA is TGTGCCAGCAGTTTCGGGACTAGCGGGACCTTGGGGCAGTACTTC.